This T cell receptor (beta chain) stems from a study of radiotherapy plus CTLA-4 blockade in lung cancer. The method was immunoSEQ multiplex PCR; TCRdb's version includes in-frame clones alone and lacks a portion of them. The sample carries about 99,000 clones, around 88% recorded once. The germline CDR1 and CDR2 sequences are SGHDT and YYEEEE. The CDR3 runs to 16 residues. J gave up 3 bases and V 4 bases, and 8 bases lay outside the gene matches. J is TRBJ2-7 and V is TRBV5-6; 12 nucleotides align to TRBD2. Sequenced here: peripheral blood, sampled from a patient treated with radiotherapy plus ipilimumab. The sequence came from a human donor with non-small cell lung cancer that progressed on radiotherapy plus ipilimumab. CDR3 nucleotides: TGTGCCAGCAGCGACCGCCGACTAGCGGGAGTCTACGAGCAGTACTTC. This codes for CASSDRRLAGVYEQYF.